The clone carrying this TCR beta chain has at least ten counts. Its antigen is not identified. The data were obtained in a study of T-cell reconstitution after alpha-beta-depleted transplantation in children. The TCRbeta library was prepared with unique molecular identifiers. TCRdb recomputed calls from the PCR reads with MiXCR, one row per CDR3 protein. The table shows some 300,000 distinct CDR3 sequences, with about a tenth occurring only once. Study-level findings and limits: Counts and diversity of T cells one year after transplant came mostly from newly produced T cells. The study traced high day-60 TCRbeta diversity in some patients to surviving recipient T cells and thymic progenitors. As was reported, about two months after transplant, alpha-beta T cells came from several hundred expanded graft clones.

Between the trimmed V and J ends, which lost 6 bases and 6 bases, there was a span of 24 bases. In germline, CDR1 is ENHRY, CDR2 SYGVKD. The CDR3 runs 17 residues. The sequence derives from a boy younger than two with acute myeloid leukemia, due to receive a stem cell transplant. This chain uses TRBV10-3 with TRBJ2-1; the D gene is possibly TRBD2 (6 bases). Material: PBMCs, obtained before TCRalphabeta/CD19-depleted stem cell transplant. For the CDR3, the DNA is TGTGCCATCAGGGGGGGTAAAGAGGGTCCTACGACCAATGAGCAGTTCTTC. Translation: CAIRGGKEGPTTNEQFF.